These T cell receptor beta chains were read from a single sample in a study of T cell repertoires in cytomegalovirus infection. Each CDR3 protein is one row after TCRdb ran MiXCR on the reads. Among under 350,000 distinct CDR3 sequences, around 9.1% were seen once, and the ten largest hold approximately 2.3%. The sequencing sample was made of PBMCs. The receptors shown here come from a human donor in good health (CMV status not recorded). Some clones in this sample may be carry-over from other donors' samples. Both conserved end residues are part of each CDR3. The D gene is left open where the match is weak. Not every row has a clone size; where given, it reads once, few, many or a size class.

d_gene: .
j_gene: TRBJ2-5
abundance: .
v_gene: TRBV5-6
len: 14
CDR3aa: CASSLYRVLETQYF
CDR3nt: TGTGCCAGCAGCTTATACCGGGTGTTGGAGACCCAGTACTTC

d_gene: .
j_gene: TRBJ1-1
abundance: many
v_gene: TRBV7-3
len: 13
CDR3aa: CASSPGLNTEAFF
CDR3nt: TGTGCCAGCAGCCCGGGACTGAACACTGAAGCTTTCTTT

d_gene: TRBD1
j_gene: TRBJ2-1
abundance: .
v_gene: TRBV6-6
len: 16
CDR3aa: CASSVSWTGEINEQFF
CDR3nt: TGTGCCAGCAGTGTTTCATGGACAGGGGAGATCAATGAGCAGTTCTTC

d_gene: .
j_gene: TRBJ1-1
abundance: .
v_gene: TRBV7-9
len: 16
CDR3aa: CASRPQNLQGGTEAFF
CDR3nt: TGTGCCAGCCGCCCTCAAAATCTACAGGGAGGGACTGAAGCTTTCTTT

d_gene: .
j_gene: TRBJ2-1
abundance: many
v_gene: TRBV27
len: 14
CDR3aa: CASSPRGFYNEQFF
CDR3nt: TGTGCCAGCAGTCCCCGGGGGTTTTACAATGAGCAGTTCTTC

d_gene: TRBD1
j_gene: TRBJ1-2
abundance: few
v_gene: TRBV27
len: 17
CDR3aa: CASSLATSQGAFYGYTF
CDR3nt: TGTGCCAGCAGTTTAGCGACTAGTCAGGGGGCGTTCTATGGCTACACCTTC

d_gene: .
j_gene: TRBJ1-1
abundance: .
v_gene: TRBV20-1
len: 12
CDR3aa: CSAPGKNTEAFF
CDR3nt: TGCAGTGCTCCCGGGAAGAACACTGAAGCTTTCTTT

d_gene: TRBD1
j_gene: TRBJ1-1
abundance: many
v_gene: TRBV7-9
len: 13
CDR3aa: CASSLIRQGEAFF
CDR3nt: TGTGCCAGCAGCTTAATACGACAGGGAGAAGCTTTCTTT

d_gene: .
j_gene: TRBJ1-1
abundance: many
v_gene: TRBV7-7
len: 13
CDR3aa: CASSPREWGEAFF
CDR3nt: TGTGCTAGCAGCCCCCGGGAGTGGGGTGAAGCTTTCTTT

d_gene: .
j_gene: TRBJ1-5
abundance: .
v_gene: TRBV20-1
len: 16
CDR3aa: CSASDTGRWDNQPQHF
CDR3nt: TGCAGTGCTAGTGATACAGGGAGGTGGGACAATCAGCCCCAGCATTTT

d_gene: .
j_gene: TRBJ1-5
abundance: many
v_gene: TRBV7-2
len: 15
CDR3aa: CASSLVRGGNQPQHF
CDR3nt: TGTGCCAGCAGCTTAGTCAGGGGAGGGAATCAGCCCCAGCATTTT

d_gene: .
j_gene: TRBJ1-4
abundance: .
v_gene: TRBV28
len: 17
CDR3aa: CASSPKQGWYLDEKLFF
CDR3nt: TGTGCCAGCAGTCCAAAACAGGGATGGTACTTAGATGAAAAACTGTTTTTT

d_gene: .
j_gene: TRBJ1-2
abundance: .
v_gene: TRBV20-1
len: 13
CDR3aa: CSARDTRSYGYTF
CDR3nt: TGCAGTGCTAGAGATACCCGGAGCTATGGCTACACCTTC

d_gene: .
j_gene: TRBJ2-1
abundance: .
v_gene: TRBV7-9
len: 17
CDR3aa: CASSSSRTGAPYNEQFF
CDR3nt: TGTGCCAGCAGCAGCAGTAGGACCGGGGCCCCCTACAATGAGCAGTTCTTC

d_gene: .
j_gene: TRBJ2-7
abundance: few
v_gene: TRBV7-9
len: 12
CDR3aa: CASSSLRGEQYF
CDR3nt: TGTGCCAGCAGCTCCTTGAGGGGTGAGCAGTACTTC

d_gene: .
j_gene: TRBJ2-7
abundance: .
v_gene: TRBV29-1
len: 13
CDR3aa: CSVRSGQSYEQYF
CDR3nt: TGCAGCGTGAGGAGCGGACAGTCCTACGAGCAGTACTTC

d_gene: .
j_gene: TRBJ1-1
abundance: few
v_gene: TRBV28
len: 15
CDR3aa: CASSSLTGIGTEAFF
CDR3nt: TGTGCCAGCAGTTCCCTGACGGGGATCGGGACTGAAGCTTTCTTT

d_gene: TRBD1
j_gene: TRBJ2-2
abundance: .
v_gene: TRBV12-3/TRBV12-4
len: 14
CDR3aa: CASRGQGRTGELFF
CDR3nt: TGTGCCAGCAGGGGACAGGGACGGACCGGGGAGCTGTTTTTT

d_gene: TRBD1
j_gene: TRBJ1-4
abundance: few
v_gene: TRBV11-2
len: 15
CDR3aa: CASSLQDRGLEKLFF
CDR3nt: TGTGCCAGCAGCCTACAGGACAGGGGGCTGGAAAAACTGTTTTTT

d_gene: .
j_gene: TRBJ2-2
abundance: many
v_gene: TRBV7-2
len: 15
CDR3aa: CASSFRQGGTGELFF
CDR3nt: TGTGCCAGCAGCTTTCGGCAGGGTGGGACCGGGGAGCTGTTTTTT

d_gene: TRBD2
j_gene: TRBJ2-3
abundance: many
v_gene: TRBV7-8
len: 16
CDR3aa: CASSGGGRGGTDTQYF
CDR3nt: TGTGCCAGCAGCGGGGGGGGGCGGGGGGGCACAGATACGCAGTATTTT

d_gene: .
j_gene: TRBJ1-4
abundance: many
v_gene: TRBV20-1
len: 14
CDR3aa: CSAREPNFNEKLFF
CDR3nt: TGCAGTGCTAGGGAGCCGAACTTCAATGAAAAACTGTTTTTT

d_gene: .
j_gene: TRBJ1-1
abundance: many
v_gene: TRBV7-2
len: 14
CDR3aa: CASSSQRGNTEAFF
CDR3nt: TGTGCCAGCAGCTCCCAACGGGGGAACACTGAAGCTTTCTTT

d_gene: TRBD2
j_gene: TRBJ2-5
abundance: few
v_gene: TRBV25-1
len: 14
CDR3aa: CASSELEGRATQYF
CDR3nt: TGTGCCAGCAGTGAATTGGAGGGGAGGGCGACCCAGTACTTC

d_gene: .
j_gene: TRBJ1-1
abundance: many
v_gene: TRBV7-9
len: 14
CDR3aa: CASSAQRGAAEAFF
CDR3nt: TGTGCCAGCAGCGCCCAGCGGGGGGCTGCTGAAGCTTTCTTT

d_gene: TRBD2
j_gene: TRBJ2-5
abundance: few
v_gene: TRBV29-1
len: 15
CDR3aa: CSVDALAGVQETQYF
CDR3nt: TGCAGCGTTGACGCACTAGCGGGGGTACAAGAGACCCAGTACTTC

d_gene: .
j_gene: TRBJ2-5
abundance: .
v_gene: TRBV19
len: 13
CDR3aa: CASSIGVQETQYF
CDR3nt: TGTGCCAGTAGTATAGGTGTCCAAGAGACCCAGTACTTC

d_gene: TRBD2
j_gene: TRBJ2-7
abundance: many
v_gene: TRBV7-2
len: 15
CDR3aa: CASSARDYKTYEQYF
CDR3nt: TGTGCCAGCAGCGCTAGGGACTACAAGACGTACGAGCAGTACTTC

d_gene: .
j_gene: TRBJ2-3
abundance: many
v_gene: TRBV29-1
len: 13
CDR3aa: CSVELRTTDTQYF
CDR3nt: TGCAGCGTTGAGCTGAGAACCACAGATACGCAGTATTTT

d_gene: TRBD1
j_gene: TRBJ1-5
abundance: many
v_gene: TRBV5-1
len: 14
CDR3aa: CASRQGGYNQPQHF
CDR3nt: TGCGCCAGCAGGCAGGGGGGTTACAATCAGCCCCAGCATTTT

d_gene: .
j_gene: TRBJ1-2
abundance: many
v_gene: TRBV7-9
len: 13
CDR3aa: CASTPRRPDGYTF
CDR3nt: TGTGCCAGCACCCCAAGGCGGCCAGATGGCTACACCTTC

d_gene: .
j_gene: TRBJ1-5
abundance: .
v_gene: TRBV20-1
len: 15
CDR3aa: CSARGGGVGNQPQHF
CDR3nt: TGCAGTGCTAGAGGCGGAGGAGTAGGCAATCAGCCCCAGCATTTT

d_gene: TRBD2
j_gene: TRBJ2-5
abundance: .
v_gene: TRBV12-3/TRBV12-4
len: 14
CDR3aa: CASSSGGAWETQYF
CDR3nt: TGTGCCAGCAGCAGCGGGGGGGCCTGGGAGACCCAGTACTTC

d_gene: .
j_gene: TRBJ2-1
abundance: many
v_gene: TRBV10-3
len: 14
CDR3aa: CAIATGSSYNEQFF
CDR3nt: TGTGCCATCGCCACAGGGAGCTCCTACAATGAGCAGTTCTTC